A selection of T cell receptor beta chains follows, all from one sample in a study of blood T cell repertoires in COVID-19. Repertoires were generated with immunoSEQ multiplex PCR, while TCRdb's copy carries only in-frame clones and drops some. Counted here are a few hundred thousand clones, around nine tenths occurring once; the ten biggest clones make up around 10%. Sequencing input: peripheral blood. The receptors here all came from a middle-aged man who had recovered from COVID-19. Each CDR3 is given with its conserved first and last residue. Each record gives: V gene, J gene, clone size, D gene, CDR3 DNA, CDR3 protein. A D gene is named only where the DNA matches it firmly. Size tells how often a clone was seen (once, few, many) or the class of an expanded clone, and some rows leave it out.

>TRBV9|TRBJ2-1|-|-
TGTGCCAGCAGCGATAGGGGTTGGTTCTTC
CASSDRGWFF
>TRBV6-6|TRBJ1-3|once|-
TGTGCCAGCAGCCACGGGTCTGTTACCTCTGGAAACACCATATATTTT
CASSHGSVTSGNTIYF
>TRBV27|TRBJ2-7|-|-
TGTGCCAGCAGCCTTGAAGCGGTAGGCTCCTACGAGCAGTACTTC
CASSLEAVGSYEQYF
>TRBV4-3|TRBJ2-5|few|-
TGCGCCAGCAGCCAAGATTCGGGGAAGACCCAGTACTTC
CASSQDSGKTQYF
>TRBV7-8|TRBJ2-1|-|-
TGTGCCAGCAGACTTGACGGAAGGGGGGGGAAGCAGTTCTTC
CASRLDGRGGKQFF
>TRBV9|TRBJ2-7|-|-
TGTGCCAGCAGCGGTCAGACCTACGAGCAGTACTTC
CASSGQTYEQYF
>TRBV6-6|TRBJ2-3|-|-
TGTGCCAGCAAACCCTACGGGGGTGGAGGCACAGATACGCAGTATTTT
CASKPYGGGGTDTQYF
>TRBV10-1|TRBJ2-3|-|-
TGCGCCAGCAGTGGACAGCTGGATACGCAGTATTTT
CASSGQLDTQYF
>TRBV5-8|TRBJ1-5|-|-
TGTGCCAGCAGCCTTCCGGGACTTTTAAGCAATCAGCCCCAGCATTTT
CASSLPGLLSNQPQHF
>TRBV19|TRBJ1-1|-|-
TGTGCCAGTAGCAATGGGTGGCGGGCCATAAAACCGGCCACTGAAGCTTTCTTT
CASSNGWRAIKPATEAFF
>TRBV27|TRBJ2-1|-|TRBD2
TGTGCCAGCACCTGGGGGGGAGCCAACAATGAGCAGTTCTTC
CASTWGGANNEQFF
>TRBV7-8|TRBJ1-2|-|TRBD1
TGTGCCAGCAGCCCAGACAGGGGGACCAACTATGGCTACACCTTC
CASSPDRGTNYGYTF
>TRBV5-8|TRBJ2-5|-|TRBD1
TGTGCCAGCAGCTCCCGACAGGGCGGGCGAGAGACCCAGTACTTC
CASSSRQGGRETQYF
>TRBV19|TRBJ2-3|-|TRBD2
TGTGCCAGTAGTATAATTAGCGGGGGACCTCTAGCCACAGATACGCAGTATTTT
CASSIISGGPLATDTQYF
>TRBV18|TRBJ2-5|-|TRBD2
TGTGCCAGCTCACCACTAGCGGGAGGGCTGGGAGAGACCCAGTACTTC
CASSPLAGGLGETQYF
>TRBV7-8|TRBJ1-3|-|-
TGTGCCAGCAGCTCCACCCCCGGGAGTCGAAACACCATATATTTT
CASSSTPGSRNTIYF
>TRBV5-1|TRBJ2-5|once|TRBD2
TGCGCCAGCAGCTTGATCGCTAGCGGGTTCGGAGGGGAGACCCAGTACTTC
CASSLIASGFGGETQYF
>TRBV18|TRBJ1-1|-|-
TGTGCCAGCTCACCACCCACAGGGCTCACTGAAGCTTTCTTT
CASSPPTGLTEAFF
>TRBV18|TRBJ2-7|once|TRBD1
TGTGCCAGCTCACCATCGGACAGGGTAGGCTCCTACGAGCAGTACTTC
CASSPSDRVGSYEQYF
>TRBV10-3|TRBJ2-1|-|TRBD2
TGTGCCATCAGTGCGGTGGGGGGGAATGAGCAGTTCTTC
CAISAVGGNEQFF
>TRBV11-2|TRBJ2-7|-|TRBD2
TGTGCCAGCAGCTCACTAGGGGGACTAGCTGTCAACGAGCAGTACTTC
CASSSLGGLAVNEQYF
>TRBV14|TRBJ1-1|-|TRBD1
TGTGCCAGCAGCCTCAAGACAGGGATCACTGAAGCTTTCTTT
CASSLKTGITEAFF
>TRBV30|TRBJ2-1|-|TRBD2
TGTGCCTTGGGACTAGCGGGAGGGCCGGGTAATGAGCAGTTCTTC
CALGLAGGPGNEQFF
>TRBV1|TRBJ2-4|-|-
TGCACCAGCAGCCAAGATTGGAGGGCCGCTAGCAAAAACATTCAGTACTTC
CTSSQDWRAASKNIQYF
>TRBV12-3/TRBV12-4|TRBJ2-2|few|-
TGTGCCAGCAGGACTAGAGCCGGGGAGCTGTTTTTT
CASRTRAGELFF
>TRBV6-1|TRBJ2-7|-|TRBD2
TGTGCCAGCAGTGAAATGAGCGGGAGGGTCTACGAGCAGTACTTC
CASSEMSGRVYEQYF
>TRBV9|TRBJ1-3|-|-
TGTGCCAGCAGCGTAGAAGTCAGGACAGAGAGCTCTGGAAACACCATATATTTT
CASSVEVRTESSGNTIYF
>TRBV6-1|TRBJ2-4|-|-
TGTGCCAGCCTGGGGCAACGAGGCAAAAACATTCAGTACTTC
CASLGQRGKNIQYF
>TRBV12-3/TRBV12-4|TRBJ1-6|-|-
TGTGCCAGCAGTTACAGGGAAAGTTCACCCCTCCACTTT
CASSYRESSPLHF
>TRBV4-1|TRBJ2-2|-|-
TGCGCCAGCAGCCAGAGCGTAGCTACGTCCGGGGAGCTGTTTTTT
CASSQSVATSGELFF
>TRBV27|TRBJ2-3|-|-
TGTGCCAGCAGTTTTACGGGGGGCCCCACAGATACGCAGTATTTT
CASSFTGGPTDTQYF
>TRBV4-1|TRBJ1-2|once|TRBD1
TGCGCCAGCAGCCAAGGAGGGACAGCCCTAGGTCATGGCTACACCTTC
CASSQGGTALGHGYTF
>TRBV2|TRBJ1-2|once|-
TGTGCCAGCGAGAACGGCTATGGCTACACCTTC
CASENGYGYTF
>TRBV7-6|TRBJ2-5|once|TRBD1
TGTGCCAGCAGCTTATTCCCCTCTTCGGGACAGGGGGGAGAGACCCAGTACTTC
CASSLFPSSGQGGETQYF
>TRBV11-2|TRBJ2-1|-|-
TGTGCCAGCACCAACCGTGCGGAAAGCTCCTACAATGAGCAGTTCTTC
CASTNRAESSYNEQFF